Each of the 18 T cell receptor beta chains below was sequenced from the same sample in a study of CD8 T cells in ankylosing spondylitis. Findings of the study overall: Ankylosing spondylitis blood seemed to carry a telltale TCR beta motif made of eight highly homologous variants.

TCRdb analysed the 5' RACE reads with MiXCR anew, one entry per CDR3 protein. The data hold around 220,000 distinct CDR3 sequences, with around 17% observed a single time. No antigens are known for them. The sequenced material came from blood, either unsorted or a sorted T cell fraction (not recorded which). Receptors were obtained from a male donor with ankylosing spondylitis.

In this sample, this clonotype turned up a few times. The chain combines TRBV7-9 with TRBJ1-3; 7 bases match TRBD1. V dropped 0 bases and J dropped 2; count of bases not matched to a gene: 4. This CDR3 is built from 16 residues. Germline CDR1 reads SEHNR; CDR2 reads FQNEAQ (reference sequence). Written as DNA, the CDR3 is TGTGCCAGCAGCTTAGCAGGGGGCGACACTGGAAACACCATATATTTT. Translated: CASSLAGGDTGNTIYF.

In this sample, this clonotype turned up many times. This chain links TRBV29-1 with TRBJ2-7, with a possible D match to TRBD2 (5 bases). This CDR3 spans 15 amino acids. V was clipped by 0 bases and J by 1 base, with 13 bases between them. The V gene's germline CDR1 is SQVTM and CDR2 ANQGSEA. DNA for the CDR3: TGCAGCGTTGAAGATCTTGCGGGCGGGTCCTACGAGCAGTACTTC. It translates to CSVEDLAGGSYEQYF.

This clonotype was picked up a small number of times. CDR3 in amino acids: CASRAVWGGETQYF. The DNA of the CDR3 is TGTGCCAGCAGAGCGGTCTGGGGTGGAGAGACCCAGTACTTC. J is TRBJ2-5 and V is TRBV7-9; D is possibly TRBD2 (5 bases). V gave up 6 bases and J gave up 4 bases, with 15 bases separating them. The CDR3 covers 14 residues. Per the germline V gene, CDR1 is SEHNR and CDR2 is FQNEAQ (reference sequence).

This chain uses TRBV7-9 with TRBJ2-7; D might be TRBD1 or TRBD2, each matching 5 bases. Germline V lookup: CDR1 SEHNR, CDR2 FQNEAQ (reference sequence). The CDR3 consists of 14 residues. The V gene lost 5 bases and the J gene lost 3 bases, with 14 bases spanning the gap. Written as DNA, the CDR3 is TGTGCCAGCAGCGGTTGGGACGGCCACTACGAGCAGTACTTC. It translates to CASSGWDGHYEQYF.

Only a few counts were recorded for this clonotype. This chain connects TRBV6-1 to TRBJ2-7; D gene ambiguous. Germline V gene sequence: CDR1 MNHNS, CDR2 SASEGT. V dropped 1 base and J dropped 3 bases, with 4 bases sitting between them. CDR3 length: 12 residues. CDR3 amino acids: CASSEDHYEQYF. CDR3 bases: TGTGCCAGCAGTGAAGACCACTACGAGCAGTACTTC.

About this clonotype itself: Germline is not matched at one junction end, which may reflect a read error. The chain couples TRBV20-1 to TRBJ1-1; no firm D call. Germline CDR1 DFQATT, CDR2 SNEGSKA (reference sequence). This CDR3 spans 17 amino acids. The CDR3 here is CCARDIASWTMNTEAFF. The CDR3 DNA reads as TGCTGTGCTAGAGATATTGCCTCCTGGACCATGAACACTGAAGCTTTCTTT.

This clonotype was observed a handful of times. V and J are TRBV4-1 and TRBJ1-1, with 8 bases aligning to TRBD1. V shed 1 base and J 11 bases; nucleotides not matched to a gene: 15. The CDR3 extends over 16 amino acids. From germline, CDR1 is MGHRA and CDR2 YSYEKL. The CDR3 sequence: CASSQGPGTGSLGAFF. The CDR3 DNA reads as TGCGCCAGCAGCCAAGGACCCGGGACAGGATCCTTGGGGGCTTTCTTT.

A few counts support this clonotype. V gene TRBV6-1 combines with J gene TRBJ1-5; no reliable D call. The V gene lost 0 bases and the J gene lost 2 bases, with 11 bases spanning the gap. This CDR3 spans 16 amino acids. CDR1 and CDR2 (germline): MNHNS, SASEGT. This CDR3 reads CASSEAVVPGNQPQHF. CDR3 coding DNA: TGTGCCAGCAGTGAAGCGGTGGTTCCGGGCAATCAGCCCCAGCATTTT.

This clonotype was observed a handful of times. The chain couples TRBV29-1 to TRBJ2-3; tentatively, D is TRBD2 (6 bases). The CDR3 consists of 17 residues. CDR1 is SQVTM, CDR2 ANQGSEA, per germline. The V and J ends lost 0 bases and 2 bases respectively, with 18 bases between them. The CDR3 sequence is CSVEDWSGRSFTDTQYF. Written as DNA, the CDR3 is TGCAGCGTTGAAGATTGGTCTGGGAGGAGTTTCACAGATACGCAGTATTTT.

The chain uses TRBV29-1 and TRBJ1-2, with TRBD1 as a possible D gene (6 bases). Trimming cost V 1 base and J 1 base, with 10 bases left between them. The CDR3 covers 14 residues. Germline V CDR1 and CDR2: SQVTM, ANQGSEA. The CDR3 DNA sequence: TGCAGCGTTGAAGGGGGGGCGCTTAACTATGGCTACACCTTC. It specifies CSVEGGALNYGYTF. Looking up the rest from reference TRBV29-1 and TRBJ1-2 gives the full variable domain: SAVISQKPSRDICQRGTSLTIQCQVDSQVTMMFWYRQQPGQSLTLIATANQGSEATYESGFVIDKFPISRPNLTFSTLTVSNMSPEDSSIYLCSVEGGALNYGYTFGSGTRLTVV.

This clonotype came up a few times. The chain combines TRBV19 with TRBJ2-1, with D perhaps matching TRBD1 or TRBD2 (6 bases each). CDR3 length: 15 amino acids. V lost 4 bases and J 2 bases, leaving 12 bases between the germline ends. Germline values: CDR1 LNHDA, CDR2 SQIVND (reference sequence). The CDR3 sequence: CASSTLEGAYNEQFF. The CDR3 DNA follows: TGTGCCAGTAGTACCCTGGAGGGGGCCTACAATGAGCAGTTCTTC.

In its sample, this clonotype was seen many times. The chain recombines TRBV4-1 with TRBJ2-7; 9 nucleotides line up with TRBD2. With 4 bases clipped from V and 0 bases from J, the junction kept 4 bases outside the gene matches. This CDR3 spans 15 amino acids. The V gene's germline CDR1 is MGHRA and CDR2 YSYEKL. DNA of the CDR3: TGCGCCAGCAGCCCTAGCGGGGCTAGCTCCTACGAGCAGTACTTC. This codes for CASSPSGASSYEQYF.

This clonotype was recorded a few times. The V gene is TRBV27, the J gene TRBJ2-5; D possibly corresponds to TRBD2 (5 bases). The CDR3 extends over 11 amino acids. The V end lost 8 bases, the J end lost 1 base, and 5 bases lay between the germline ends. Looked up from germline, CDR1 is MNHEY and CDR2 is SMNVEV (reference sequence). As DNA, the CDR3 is TGTGCCAGCGGACTCCAAGAGACCCAGTACTTC. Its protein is CASGLQETQYF.

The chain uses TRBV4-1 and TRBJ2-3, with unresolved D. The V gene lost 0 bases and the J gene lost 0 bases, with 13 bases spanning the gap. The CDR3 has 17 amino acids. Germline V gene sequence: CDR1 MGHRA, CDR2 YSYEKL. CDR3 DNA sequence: TGCGCCAGCAGCCAAGATTCCCGAGAGTCAAGCACAGATACGCAGTATTTT. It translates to CASSQDSRESSTDTQYF.

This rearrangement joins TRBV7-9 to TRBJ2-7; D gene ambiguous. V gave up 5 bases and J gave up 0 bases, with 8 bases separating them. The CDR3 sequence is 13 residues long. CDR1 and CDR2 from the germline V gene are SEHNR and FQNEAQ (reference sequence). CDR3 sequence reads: CASSPSHSYEQYF. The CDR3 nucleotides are TGTGCCAGCAGCCCGAGCCACTCCTACGAGCAGTACTTC. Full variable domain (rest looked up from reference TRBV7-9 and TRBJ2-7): DTGVSQNPRHKITKRGQNVTFRCDPISEHNRLYWYRQTLGQGPEFLTYFQNEAQLEKSRLLSDRFSAERPKGSFSTLEIQRTEQGDSAMYLCASSPSHSYEQYFGPGTRLTVT.

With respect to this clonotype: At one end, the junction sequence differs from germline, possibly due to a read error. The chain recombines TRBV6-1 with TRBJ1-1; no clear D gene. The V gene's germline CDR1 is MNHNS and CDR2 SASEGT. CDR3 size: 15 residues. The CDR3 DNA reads TGTACCAGCTGCAGAAACGACGCGGGGAGCACTGAAGCTTTCTTT. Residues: CTSCRNDAGSTEAFF.

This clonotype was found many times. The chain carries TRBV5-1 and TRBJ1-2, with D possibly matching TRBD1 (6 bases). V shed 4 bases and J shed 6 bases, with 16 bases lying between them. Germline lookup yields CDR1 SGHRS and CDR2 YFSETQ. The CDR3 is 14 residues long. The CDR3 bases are TGCGCCAGCAGCCACGGACAGCACCTCGATGGCTACACCTTC. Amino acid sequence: CASSHGQHLDGYTF.

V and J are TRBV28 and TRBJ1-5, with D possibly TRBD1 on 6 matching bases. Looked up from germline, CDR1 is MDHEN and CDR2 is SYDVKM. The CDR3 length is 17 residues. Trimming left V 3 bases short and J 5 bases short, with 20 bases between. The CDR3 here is CASSLFAGDVHYQPQHF. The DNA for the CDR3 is TGTGCCAGCAGTTTGTTTGCAGGGGACGTCCATTATCAGCCCCAGCATTTT.